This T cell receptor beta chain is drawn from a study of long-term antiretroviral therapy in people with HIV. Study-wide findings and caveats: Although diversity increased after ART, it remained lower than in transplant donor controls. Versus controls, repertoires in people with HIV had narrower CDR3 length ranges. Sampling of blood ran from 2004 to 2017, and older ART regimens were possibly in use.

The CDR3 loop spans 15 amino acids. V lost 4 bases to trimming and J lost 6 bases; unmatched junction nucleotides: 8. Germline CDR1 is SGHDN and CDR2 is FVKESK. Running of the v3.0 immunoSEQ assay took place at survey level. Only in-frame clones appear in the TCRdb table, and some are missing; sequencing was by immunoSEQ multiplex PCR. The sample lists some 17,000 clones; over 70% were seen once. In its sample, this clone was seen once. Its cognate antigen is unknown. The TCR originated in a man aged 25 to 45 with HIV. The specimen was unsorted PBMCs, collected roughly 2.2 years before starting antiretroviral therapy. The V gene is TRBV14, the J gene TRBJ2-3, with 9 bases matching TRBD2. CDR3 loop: CASSPGVAGADTQYF. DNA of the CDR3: TGTGCCAGCAGCCCGGGGGTAGCGGGAGCGGATACGCAGTATTTT.